This T cell receptor (beta chain) was captured by sequencing in a study of CD8+CD57+ T cells in acquired aplastic anemia. Whole-study findings and limits: Shared by patients and controls, 25 to 35 CD8+ CDR3s were abundant in patients. Researchers reported that CD8+ Simpson's diversity was not significantly different in patients versus controls.

Patients chosen for sequencing had shown CD8+CD57+ cell expansion by flow cytometry. The use of genomic DNA as template underpinned the TCR beta VDJ and CDR3 profiling. TCRdb reanalysed the reads using MiXCR and keeps one entry per CDR3 protein. The sample yields some 170,000 distinct CDR3 sequences, 47% seen once. Comments on this clonotype: The antigen remains unidentified.

This clonotype was obtained from a human donor with aplastic anemia. The specimen was sorted CD4+, CD8+, or CD8+CD57+ T cells (not recorded which) from PBMCs.

The chain's CDR3 is CASSYSTGGLNYGYTF. The DNA of the CDR3 is TGTGCCAGCAGTTACTCTACCGGGGGTTTGAACTATGGCTACACCTTC. The rearrangement uses TRBV6-2 or TRBV6-3 and TRBJ1-2, with a possible D match to TRBD1 (5 bases). The CDR3 totals 16 residues. Germline V gene sequence: CDR1 MNHEY, CDR2 SVGEGT. V lost 0 bases and J 2 bases, leaving 13 bases between the germline ends.